This is a list of T cell receptor beta chains from one sample in a study of blood T cells in healthy people across ages. TCRdb re-analysed the 5' RACE reads in MiXCR, keeping a single row per CDR3 protein. The profile shows some 780,000 distinct CDR3 sequences, 56% of them singletons. Sequenced input: blood. The receptors derive from a man aged 35-49 years in good health. Both conserved end residues are part of each CDR3. D genes are given only for firm matches. A row's size may be missing; if present it is once, few, many or a size class.

>TRBV6-5|.|TRBD1|TRBJ1-1
TGTGCCAGCAGGAGACAGGGATTCACTGAAGCTTTCTTT
CASRRQGFTEAFF
>TRBV20-1|.|.|TRBJ2-3
TGCAGTGCTACCGGACGCATGGATACGCAGTATTTT
CSATGRMDTQYF
>TRBV10-3|few|.|TRBJ2-5
TGTGCCATCAGTGAGTATGGACAGTCCGGCGGCGAAGAGACCCAGTACTTC
CAISEYGQSGGEETQYF
>TRBV5-6|.|TRBD1|TRBJ1-2
TGTGCCAGCAGCGTACGGAGCAGGACAGGGCTCCCCCACACCTTC
CASSVRSRTGLPHTF
>TRBV6-2/TRBV6-3|.|.|TRBJ2-3
TGTGCCAGCAGTGTCCCAATGAGTACGCAGTATTTT
CASSVPMSTQYF
>TRBV7-9|.|TRBD1|TRBJ2-3
TGTGCCAGCAGCTGGGGACAGGTGATCACAGATACGCAGTATTTT
CASSWGQVITDTQYF
>TRBV9|.|.|TRBJ2-4
TGTGCCAGCAGCGCTGAAGGGGCCAAAAACATTCAGTACTTC
CASSAEGAKNIQYF
>TRBV12-3/TRBV12-4|.|TRBD1|TRBJ1-2
TGTGCCAGCAGTTTCGGGACAGCAAACAACTATGGCTACACCTTC
CASSFGTANNYGYTF
>TRBV5-6|.|TRBD1|TRBJ2-3
TGTGCCAGCAGCCTACGGCAGGGGGCCATAAACACAGATACGCAGTATTTT
CASSLRQGAINTDTQYF
>TRBV18|many|.|TRBJ2-3
TGTGCCAGCAGCCCCGCGGATACGCAGTATTTT
CASSPADTQYF
>TRBV4-1|.|.|TRBJ2-7
TGCGCCAGCAGACCGCGAGACAGGATTAAGCAGTACTTC
CASRPRDRIKQYF
>TRBV25-1|few|.|TRBJ2-5
TGTGCCAGCAGTGAATACAACCAAGAGACCCAGTACTTC
CASSEYNQETQYF
>TRBV4-2|few|TRBD2|TRBJ2-3
TGTGCCAGCAGCCAAGATGCCGGGCCTAGCGGGGGTACGCAGTATTTT
CASSQDAGPSGGTQYF
>TRBV6-4|.|.|TRBJ2-3
TGTGCCAGCAGTAACGGGAGAAGCACAGATACGCAGTATTTT
CASSNGRSTDTQYF
>TRBV20-1|.|.|TRBJ2-5
TGCAGTGCTGCTCCTAGGAGAGGGACCCAGTACTTC
CSAAPRRGTQYF
>TRBV5-5|.|TRBD1|TRBJ1-1
TGTGCCAGCAGCTTTAGTCCTGCCGGGACAGTGAACACAGAAGCTTTCTTT
CASSFSPAGTVNTEAFF
>TRBV3-1|.|.|TRBJ2-3
TGTGCCAGCAGCCAGGCTGTCCTCACAGATACGCAGTATTTT
CASSQAVLTDTQYF
>TRBV7-3|.|.|TRBJ2-1
TGTGCCAGCACCTCCACGGGGGTGAAAAACAATGAGCAGTTCTTC
CASTSTGVKNNEQFF
>TRBV11-3|.|.|TRBJ2-7
TGTGCCAGCAGCTCTTCGCCCTTTCCCGCAGGTCGCTCTTCCTACGAGCAGTACTTC
CASSSSPFPAGRSSYEQYF
>TRBV9|few|.|TRBJ2-7
TGTGCCAGCAGCGTAAGCGGAGTCTTAAACAATGAGCAGTACTTC
CASSVSGVLNNEQYF
>TRBV12-3/TRBV12-4|.|TRBD2|TRBJ2-3
TGTGCCAGCAGTTTGATGACTAGCGGAACTAGCACAGATACGCAGTATTTT
CASSLMTSGTSTDTQYF
>TRBV7-2|.|TRBD2|TRBJ2-3
TGTGCCAGCAGCCCCCGGACTAGCGGGGGCCCATGGCGTACGCAGTATTTT
CASSPRTSGGPWRTQYF
>TRBV28|few|TRBD2|TRBJ2-5
TGTGCCAGCAGTTCGGCCGGGGGGATGGAGACCCAGTACTTC
CASSSAGGMETQYF
>TRBV20-1|.|.|TRBJ2-3
TGCAGTGCAGCGGGACAGACTAGCACAGATACGCAGTATTTT
CSAAGQTSTDTQYF
>TRBV7-2|.|.|TRBJ2-3
TGTGCCAGCAGCACACGACTAGGATTCACAGATACGCAGTATTTT
CASSTRLGFTDTQYF
>TRBV28|.|TRBD2|TRBJ2-5
TGTGCCAGCAATTCAAGGGGGGGGACTAGACTCGGCGGGGACCAAGAGACCCAGTACTTC
CASNSRGGTRLGGDQETQYF
>TRBV29-1|few|.|TRBJ2-7
TGCAGCGTTGAGGTGAGGGGAACAGACAGACCCTACGAGCAGTACTTC
CSVEVRGTDRPYEQYF
>TRBV20-1|.|.|TRBJ2-5
TGCAGCGCTGAACAAGAGACCCAGTACTTC
CSAEQETQYF
>TRBV2|.|.|TRBJ2-3
TGTGCCAGCACTCGGGGCCCCACCGGTTCTAGCACAGATACGCAGTATTTT
CASTRGPTGSSTDTQYF
>TRBV29-1|.|.|TRBJ2-7
TGCAGCGGGTGGGACAATGAGCAGTACTTC
CSGWDNEQYF
>TRBV9|.|.|TRBJ2-3
TGTGCCAGCAGCGCAGTGGGGGCGGCAGATACGCAGTATTTT
CASSAVGAADTQYF
>TRBV27|few|TRBD1|TRBJ2-7
TGTGCCAGCAGACCTGGACAGGGAAAATCCTACGAGCAGTACTTC
CASRPGQGKSYEQYF
>TRBV14|.|.|TRBJ2-1
TGTGCCAGCAGCCAAGATCAGGCGGGACAAAAGTTCTTC
CASSQDQAGQKFF
>TRBV21-1|.|.|TRBJ2-3
TGTGCCAGCCTTCGATTGTCAACAGATACGCAGTATTTT
CASLRLSTDTQYF
>TRBV24-1|.|TRBD1|TRBJ2-6
TGTGCCACCAGTGATCACAGGGGGGCTGGGGCCAACGTCCTGACTTTC
CATSDHRGAGANVLTF
>TRBV20-1|few|TRBD2|TRBJ2-5
TGCAGTGCAACTGAAACTAGCGGGGGGTTGCAAGAGACCCAGTACTTC
CSATETSGGLQETQYF
>TRBV7-2|.|TRBD2|TRBJ2-1
TGTGCCAGCAGCTTAGGGCCCGGGACTAGCGGGAGGAACTACAATGAGCAGTTCTTC
CASSLGPGTSGRNYNEQFF
>TRBV7-9|.|TRBD1|TRBJ2-3
TGTGCCAGCAGCTTCAGGACAGGACGCACAGATACGCAGTATTTT
CASSFRTGRTDTQYF
>TRBV12-3/TRBV12-4|.|.|TRBJ1-4
TGTGTCAGCACCACCGGGTTCATTAATGAAAAACTGTTTTTT
CVSTTGFINEKLFF
>TRBV20-1|.|.|TRBJ2-3
TGCAGTGCTAGAGTTTTCACAGGAGGCACAGATACGCAGTATTTT
CSARVFTGGTDTQYF
>TRBV7-2|.|.|TRBJ2-3
TGTGCCAGCAGCTCACCGTTGAGAGATACGCAGTATTTT
CASSSPLRDTQYF
>TRBV3-1|.|TRBD2|TRBJ2-5
TGTGCCAGCAGCCCAAGGACTAGCGGCGGGGAGACCCAGTACTTC
CASSPRTSGGETQYF
>TRBV11-2|few|TRBD2|TRBJ2-3
TGTGCCAGCAGCTTAGATTACGGCGGGGGTTCTGATACGCAGTATTTT
CASSLDYGGGSDTQYF
>TRBV2|.|.|TRBJ2-3
TGTGCCAGCAGTGAAACAGGACTGACGACAGATACGCAGTATTTT
CASSETGLTTDTQYF
>TRBV10-3|.|.|TRBJ1-5
TGTGCCATCATGGGCGAGTTGAATCAGCCCCAGCATTTT
CAIMGELNQPQHF
>TRBV5-1|.|TRBD2|TRBJ2-3
TGCGCCAGCAGCCCACCGGGGATAGCGGGGGGCCGCACAGATACGCAGTATTTT
CASSPPGIAGGRTDTQYF